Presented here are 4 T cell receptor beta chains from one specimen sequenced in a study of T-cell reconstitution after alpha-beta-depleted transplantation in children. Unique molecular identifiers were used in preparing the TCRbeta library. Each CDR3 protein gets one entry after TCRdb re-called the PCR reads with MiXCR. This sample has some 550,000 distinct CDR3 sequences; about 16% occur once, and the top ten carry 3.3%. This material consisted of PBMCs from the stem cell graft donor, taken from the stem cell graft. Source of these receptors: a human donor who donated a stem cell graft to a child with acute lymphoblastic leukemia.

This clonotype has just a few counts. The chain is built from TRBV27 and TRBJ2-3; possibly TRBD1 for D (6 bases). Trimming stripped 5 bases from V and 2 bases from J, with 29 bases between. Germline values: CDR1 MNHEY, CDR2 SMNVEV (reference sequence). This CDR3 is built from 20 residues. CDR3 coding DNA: TGTGCCAGCAGTCCAAAAGCTCACAGGGAACCCTACCCTTCCACAGATACGCAGTATTTT. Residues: CASSPKAHREPYPSTDTQYF.

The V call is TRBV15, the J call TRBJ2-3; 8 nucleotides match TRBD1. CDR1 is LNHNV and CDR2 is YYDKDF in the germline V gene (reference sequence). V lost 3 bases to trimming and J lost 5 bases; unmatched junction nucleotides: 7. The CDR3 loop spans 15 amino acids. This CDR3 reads CATSRRTGLRDTQYF. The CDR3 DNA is TGTGCCACCAGCAGGCGGACAGGGCTAAGAGATACGCAGTATTTT.

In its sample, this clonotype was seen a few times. CDR3 sequence reads: CASSYDYSYNEQFF. The DNA of the CDR3 is TGTGCCAGCAGTTACGACTACTCCTACAATGAGCAGTTCTTC. J is TRBJ2-1 and V is TRBV6-5; D is perhaps TRBD2 (5 bases). The CDR3 extends over 14 amino acids. Germline-derived CDR1 and CDR2 are MNHEY and SVGAGI. V was cut by 2 bases and J by 0 bases, with 5 bases left in between.

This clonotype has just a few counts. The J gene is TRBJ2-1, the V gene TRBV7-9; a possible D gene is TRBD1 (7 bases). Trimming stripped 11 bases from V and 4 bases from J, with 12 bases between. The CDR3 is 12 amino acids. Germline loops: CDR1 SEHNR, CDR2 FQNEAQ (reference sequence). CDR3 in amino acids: CASQGGYNEQFF. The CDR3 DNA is TGTGCCTCCCAGGGGGGATACAATGAGCAGTTCTTC. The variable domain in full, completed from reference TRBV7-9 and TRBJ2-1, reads DTGVSQNPRHKITKRGQNVTFRCDPISEHNRLYWYRQTLGQGPEFLTYFQNEAQLEKSRLLSDRFSAERPKGSFSTLEIQRTEQGDSAMYLCASQGGYNEQFFGPGTRLTVL.